The 11 T cell receptor beta chains given below trace back to one sample, sequenced in a study of cytomegalovirus exposure and HLA in healthy donors. Repertoires were generated with immunoSEQ multiplex PCR, while TCRdb's copy carries only in-frame clones and drops some. The data hold about 82,000 clones, with roughly 96% observed a single time. Sequences were obtained from PBMCs. The receptors come from a woman aged 18-29 years in good health and CMV-seronegative.

CDR3 bases: TGTGCCAGCAGCCCTAGACAGTACGGGGAGCTGTTTTTT. It is translated as CASSPRQYGELFF. This chain uses TRBV7-2 with TRBJ2-2; D is perhaps TRBD1 (5 bases). This CDR3 has 13 amino acids. Germline V CDR1 and CDR2: SGHTA, FQGNSA. Trimming cost V 5 bases and J 7 bases, with 11 bases left between them.

This clone was detected only once. The chain combines TRBV30 with TRBJ2-1, with 10 bases that match TRBD2. CDR3 length equals 15 residues. Germline V lookup: CDR1 GTSNPN, CDR2 SVGIG (reference sequence). The V gene end was trimmed by 0 bases and the J gene end by 7 bases; junction bases not matched to a gene: 6. Here the CDR3 reads CAWSVLAGRGNEQFF. The CDR3 DNA reads TGTGCCTGGAGTGTACTAGCGGGACGGGGAAATGAGCAGTTCTTC.

The chain recombines TRBV11-2 with TRBJ2-1; 7 bases agree with TRBD2. V lost 0 bases to trimming and J lost 4 bases; unmatched junction nucleotides: 9. Germline-derived CDR1 and CDR2 are SGHAT and FQNNGV. The CDR3 contains 17 residues. CDR3 DNA sequence: TGTGCCAGCAGCTTAGAGTGGGGCAGGGAGGGGTACAATGAGCAGTTCTTC. Translation gives CASSLEWGREGYNEQFF. The entire variable domain, with the rest obtained from reference TRBV11-2 and TRBJ2-1, is as follows: EAGVAQSPRYKIIEKRQSVAFWCNPISGHATLYWYQQILGQGPKLLIQFQNNGVVDDSQLPKDRFSAERLKGVDSTLKIQPAKLEDSAVYLCASSLEWGREGYNEQFFGPGTRLTVL.

The chain couples TRBV21-1 to TRBJ1-6; the D call TRBD1 from the table was never checked on the DNA. TRBV21-1 is recorded as a pseudogene. This CDR3 region has 12 residues. The CDR3 loop reads CGSDRGRSPLHF. DNA of the CDR3: TGTGGATCGGACAGGGGTAGGTCACCCCTCCACTTT.

This chain uses TRBV4-3 with TRBJ2-5; weak D call: TRBD2 (6 bases). Germline values: CDR1 LGHNA, CDR2 YSLEER. Trimming pared 0 bases from V and 6 bases from J, leaving 14 bases between. The CDR3 consists of 15 residues. CDR3 coding DNA: TGCGCCAGCAGCCAAGATGTACTAGCTGGAAAGACCCAGTACTTC. Translation gives CASSQDVLAGKTQYF.

V is TRBV13 and J is TRBJ2-1, with D perhaps TRBD2 (6 bases). The CDR3 runs 13 residues. Germline V gene lookup returns CDR1 PRHDT and CDR2 FYEKMQ (reference sequence). Trimming shortened V by 8 bases and J by 10 bases, and 18 bases separated the two germline ends. The chain's CDR3 is CASGEAPGDEQFF. For the CDR3, the DNA is TGTGCCAGCGGCGAGGCCCCGGGGGACGAGCAGTTCTTC.

This clone has just one count. This chain joins TRBV2 and TRBJ2-2; TRBD2 matches at 13 bases. The CDR3 loop spans 16 amino acids. With 7 bases clipped from V and 2 bases from J, the junction kept 4 bases outside the gene matches. CDR1 and CDR2 from the germline V gene are SNHLY and FYNNEI. The CDR3 coding sequence is TGTGCCAGCATACTAGCGGGGGGGCCTAACACCGGGGAGCTGTTTTTT. As protein: CASILAGGPNTGELFF. The whole variable domain, remainder taken from reference TRBV2 and TRBJ2-2, is EPEVTQTPSHQVTQMGQEVILRCVPISNHLYFYWYRQILGQKVEFLVSFYNNEISEKSEIFDDQFSVERPDGSNFTLKIRSTKLEDSAMYFCASILAGGPNTGELFFGEGSRLTVL.

The rearrangement joins TRBV9 to TRBJ2-7; possibly TRBD1 for D (6 bases). Germline values: CDR1 SGDLS, CDR2 YYNGEE. The germline V and J ends were trimmed by 0 bases and 5 bases, with 12 bases remaining between them. The CDR3 is made up of 14 amino acids. The chain's CDR3 is CASSVEPGTNEQYF. The CDR3 bases are TGTGCCAGCAGCGTAGAACCAGGGACAAACGAGCAGTACTTC.

In its sample, this clone was seen a few times. V and J are TRBV11-2 and TRBJ1-5; D is possibly TRBD1 (5 bases). There are 12 residues in the CDR3. Germline CDR1 is SGHAT and CDR2 is FQNNGV. Trimming cost V 3 bases and J 5 bases, with 5 bases left between them. In DNA, the CDR3 is TGTGCCAGCAGCTTGGGGCATCAGCCCCAGCATTTT. Its protein is CASSLGHQPQHF.

The CDR3 nucleotides are TGCGCCAGCAGCCAAGGGGAGTGGAGCCCGAATGAAAAACTGTTTTTT. Translating it yields CASSQGEWSPNEKLFF. V gene TRBV4-3 combines with J gene TRBJ1-4; D not resolved. The CDR3 runs 16 residues. Trimming shortened V by 1 base and J by 5 bases, and 14 bases separated the two germline ends. The germline V gene has CDR1 LGHNA and CDR2 YSLEER.

This chain links TRBV28 with TRBJ1-1; D is ambiguous. V shed 1 base and J shed 1 base, with 10 bases lying between them. The CDR3 covers 15 residues. Germline V gene sequence: CDR1 MDHEN, CDR2 SYDVKM. CDR3 DNA sequence: TGTGCCAGCAGTTTATATGGTGCAGGGAACACTGAAGCTTTCTTT. It codes for CASSLYGAGNTEAFF.